A single sample gave rise to the 31 T cell receptor beta chains below, sequenced in a study of spatial heterogeneity in lung cancer. Time point of the sample: sample taken at primary tumor resection. Tumor, nontumor lung or frozen PBMC supplied whole RNA that was sequenced unsorted. TCRdb recomputed calls from the 5' RACE reads with MiXCR, one row per CDR3 protein. In the table there are tens of thousands of distinct CDR3 sequences, 15% to 25% of which are singletons. The material was PBMCs, obtained at surgery. Receptors originate from a male donor with early-stage non-small cell lung cancer.

The gene calls are TRBV12-3 or TRBV12-4 and TRBJ2-3, with a weak D call TRBD2 (6 bases). V shed 2 bases and J shed 2 bases, with 11 bases lying between them. The CDR3 is 15 amino acids. CDR3 residues: CASSLSLANTDTQYF. CDR3 nucleotide sequence: TGTGCCAGCAGTTTATCACTAGCAAACACAGATACGCAGTATTTT.

This clonotype was detected ten times or more. The V and J genes are TRBV4-2 and TRBJ2-5; D is undetermined. The V gene lost 4 bases and the J gene lost 9 bases, with 15 bases spanning the gap. This CDR3 has 13 amino acids. Per germline, CDR1 LGHNA and CDR2 YNFKEQ. The CDR3 reads CASSPTPARPQYF. CDR3 DNA: TGTGCCAGCAGCCCGACCCCGGCCAGGCCCCAGTACTTC.

The V gene is TRBV28, the J gene TRBJ2-1, with D perhaps matching TRBD2 (5 bases). Germline V CDR1 and CDR2: MDHEN, SYDVKM. The CDR3 totals 15 residues. Trimming took off 6 bases at V and 2 bases at J, with 14 bases between the two ends. DNA of the CDR3: TGTGCCAGCAGAGGACTCCTCCCGACCTACAATGAGCAGTTCTTC. Translation gives CASRGLLPTYNEQFF.

This clonotype was counted between two and nine times. This chain connects TRBV19 to TRBJ2-5, with 13 positions matching TRBD2. CDR1 and CDR2 (germline): LNHDA, SQIVND (reference sequence). J lost 0 bases, V lost 5 bases, and 15 bases had no gene match. The CDR3 totals 20 residues. The CDR3 is CASSAQLPGLAGTDQETQYF. The CDR3 DNA follows: TGTGCCAGTAGTGCCCAACTACCGGGACTAGCGGGAACCGACCAAGAGACCCAGTACTTC.

This clonotype was seen ten or more times. The J gene is TRBJ1-1, the V gene TRBV29-1, with D hard to call. Trimming shortened V by 4 bases and J by 1 base, and 10 bases separated the two germline ends. The germline CDR1 and CDR2 sequences are SQVTM and ANQGSEA. The CDR3 loop spans 13 amino acids. The CDR3 reads CSVVGRWNTEAFF. The CDR3 region has the DNA TGCAGCGTTGTAGGGAGGTGGAACACTGAAGCTTTCTTT.

A few counts support this clonotype. The chain joins TRBV7-8 to TRBJ2-3; D possibly uses TRBD1 or TRBD2 (5 bases each). The germline V gene encodes CDR1 SGHVS and CDR2 FQNEAQ. The CDR3 length is 14 residues. The V end lost 3 bases, the J end lost 3 bases, and 10 bases lay between the germline ends. CDR3 in amino acids: CASSFGTDTDTQYF. Here the CDR3 DNA reads TGTGCCAGCAGCTTTGGGACCGATACAGATACGCAGTATTTT.

This clonotype was seen more than once but under ten times. The chain recombines TRBV3-1 with TRBJ2-3; 14 bases are a match to TRBD2. CDR3 length equals 19 residues. The ends lost 1 base at V and 1 base at J; junction bases unmatched: 7. Germline V gives CDR1 LGHDT, CDR2 YNNKEL (reference sequence). The CDR3 DNA sequence: TGTGCCAGCAGCCAAGGTGGGACTAGCGGGAGTACGGGCACAGATACGCAGTATTTT. It is translated as CASSQGGTSGSTGTDTQYF.

At least ten counts were recorded for this clonotype. The chain recombines TRBV28 with TRBJ1-5; possibly TRBD1 for D (5 bases). Trimming took off 3 bases at V and 5 bases at J, with 14 bases between the two ends. The germline V gene encodes CDR1 MDHEN and CDR2 SYDVKM. The CDR3 has 15 residues. DNA for the CDR3: TGTGCCAGCAGTTTGGGGGATCGGACGGATCAGCCCCAGCATTTT. It encodes CASSLGDRTDQPQHF.

This clonotype is labeled as medium-sized (0.01 to 0.1%). This sequence joins TRBV28 and TRBJ2-5, with 13 nucleotides matching TRBD2. The CDR3 consists of 14 residues. With V trimmed by 6 bases and J by 4 bases, 2 bases remained unmatched. Per the germline V gene, CDR1 is MDHEN and CDR2 is SYDVKM. The CDR3 nucleotides are TGTGCCAGCAGGCGGACTAGCGGGAGAGAGACCCAGTACTTC. Encoded protein: CASRRTSGRETQYF.

This clonotype was counted ten times or more. CDR3 sequence: CASSLDGSSAAYEQYF. The CDR3 nucleotides are TGCGCCAGCAGCTTGGACGGGTCTTCTGCGGCCTACGAGCAGTACTTC. The V call is TRBV5-1, the J call TRBJ2-7; D is ambiguous. V was clipped by 0 bases and J by 2 bases, with 15 bases between them. Germline-derived CDR1 and CDR2 are SGHRS and YFSETQ. The CDR3 has 16 residues.

As to this clonotype: A junction end diverges from the germline sequence, so it may reflect a read error. The chain employs TRBV7-9 and TRBJ2-3, with D uncertain. This CDR3 is 12 amino acids long. Germline V gene lookup returns CDR1 SEHNR and CDR2 FQNEAQ (reference sequence). The CDR3, as DNA: TGTGCCAGCAGCTTAGAGTCTGGACCGCCGGATTTT. Translation: CASSLESGPPDF.

The chain combines TRBV20-1 with TRBJ2-3; 9 bases are a match to TRBD1. With 5 bases clipped from V and 2 bases from J, the junction kept 5 bases outside the gene matches. CDR3 length: 14 residues. Germline assignment: CDR1 DFQATT and CDR2 SNEGSKA (reference sequence). CDR3 amino acids: CSAPGQGNTDTQYF. CDR3 DNA sequence: TGCAGTGCTCCAGGACAGGGGAACACAGATACGCAGTATTTT.

This clonotype has at least ten counts. This sequence joins TRBV14 and TRBJ2-7; 8 nucleotides line up with TRBD1. The CDR3 sequence is 14 residues long. CDR1 is SGHDN and CDR2 is FVKESK in the germline V gene. The V segment lost 1 base and the J segment 3 bases; nucleotides outside the gene matches: 2. The CDR3 loop reads CASSQGTGYYEQYF. The DNA for the CDR3 is TGTGCCAGCAGCCAAGGGACAGGGTACTACGAGCAGTACTTC.

J is TRBJ2-7 and V is TRBV7-9; D is possibly TRBD2 (6 bases). CDR1 SEHNR and CDR2 FQNEAQ come from the germline V gene (reference sequence). V was clipped by 3 bases and J by 2 bases, with 11 bases between them. The CDR3 runs 14 residues. CDR3 loop: CASSFGGEAYEQYF. In DNA, the CDR3 is TGTGCCAGCAGCTTCGGCGGGGAGGCCTACGAGCAGTACTTC.

The chain links TRBV25-1 to TRBJ2-3, with D possibly called TRBD1 or TRBD2 (6 bases each). The CDR3 length is 14 residues. Germline V gene sequence: CDR1 MGHDK, CDR2 SYGVNS. V was shortened by 4 bases and J by 4 bases, with 12 bases between the two germline ends. The CDR3 sequence is CASSVQGGADTQYF. In DNA, the CDR3 is TGTGCCAGCAGTGTACAGGGAGGCGCAGATACGCAGTATTTT.

The chain uses TRBV6-2 or TRBV6-3 and TRBJ1-1; no clear D. Trimming stripped 2 bases from V and 1 base from J, with 5 bases between. This CDR3 contains 13 residues. CDR1 and CDR2 (germline): MNHEY, SVGEGT. CDR3 in amino acids: CASSYLGNTEAFF. CDR3 DNA: TGTGCCAGCAGTTACCTGGGGAACACTGAAGCTTTCTTT.

The V and J genes are TRBV19 and TRBJ1-5, with 9 bases fitting TRBD1. Germline CDR1 LNHDA, CDR2 SQIVND (reference sequence). The CDR3 consists of 16 residues. The junction had 12 bases not matched to a gene; V was cut back by 5 bases and J by 7 bases. CDR3 protein: CASSSRDRAGGQPQHF. CDR3 nucleotides: TGTGCCAGTAGTTCCAGGGACAGGGCAGGGGGCCAGCCCCAGCATTTT.

The chain recombines TRBV11-1 with TRBJ2-1; TRBD1 is a possible D gene (5 bases). This CDR3 has 14 amino acids. Trimming removed 5 bases at V and 4 bases at J, with 12 bases between. Germline assignment: CDR1 SGHAT and CDR2 FQDESV (reference sequence). This CDR3 is CASSALAGYNEQFF. The CDR3, as DNA: TGTGCCAGCAGCGCATTGGCAGGGTACAATGAGCAGTTCTTC.

The genes are TRBV12-3 or TRBV12-4 and TRBJ1-5, with TRBD1 matching over 8 bases. The CDR3 has 15 residues. The V segment lost 6 bases and the J segment 7 bases; nucleotides outside the gene matches: 11. In DNA, the CDR3 is TGTGCCAGCAGCTCCTTCGCAGGGGGCGCCCAGCCCCAGCATTTT. Translated, it gives CASSSFAGGAQPQHF.

This clonotype has a count of ten or more. The rearrangement uses TRBV7-2 and TRBJ2-3; 11 bases align to TRBD1. The CDR3 consists of 16 residues. Trimming took 1 base from V and 4 from J; bases not matched to a gene: 4. Germline V lookup: CDR1 SGHTA, CDR2 FQGNSA. The CDR3 spells CASSLVRTGGPDTQYF. CDR3 nucleotides: TGTGCCAGCAGCTTAGTCCGGACAGGGGGCCCAGATACGCAGTATTTT.

This sequence joins TRBV11-2 and TRBJ2-5, with D possibly called TRBD1 or TRBD2 (6 bases each). This CDR3 region has 18 residues. The V end was cut by 4 bases, the J end by 1 base, with 22 bases between. Germline assignment: CDR1 SGHAT and CDR2 FQNNGV. The DNA for the CDR3 is TGTGCCAGCAGCTCCATCGGGACACCCGGGAGAGGCCAAGAGACCCAGTACTTC. Its translation is CASSSIGTPGRGQETQYF.

This clonotype was seen only a few times. CDR3 nucleotides: TGTGCCAGCAGTCGCGAGCCCCGCGAGGAGCAGTACTTC. Translating it yields CASSREPREEQYF. The V call is TRBV2, the J call TRBJ2-7; no clear D gene. The CDR3 consists of 13 residues. V shed 5 bases and J shed 7 bases, with 15 bases lying between them. Germline CDR1 is SNHLY and CDR2 is FYNNEI.

The sample holds a few counts of this clonotype. The gene calls are TRBV4-3 and TRBJ1-4; D is possibly TRBD1 (6 bases). The CDR3 is made up of 15 amino acids. The germline CDR1 and CDR2 sequences are LGHNA and YSLEER. Trimming removed 6 bases at V and 9 bases at J, with 20 bases between. The CDR3 here is CASSSTQGSPKKLFF. In DNA, the CDR3 is TGCGCCAGCAGTTCTACACAGGGTTCGCCAAAAAAACTGTTTTTT.

V usage is TRBV19 and J usage is TRBJ1-2, with a weak D call TRBD1 (6 bases). The germline V gene encodes CDR1 LNHDA and CDR2 SQIVND (reference sequence). The CDR3 is 12 residues long. V shed 5 bases and J shed 3 bases, with 7 bases lying between them. CDR3 in amino acids: CASSYRDYGYTF. The DNA of the CDR3 is TGTGCCAGTAGTTACAGGGACTATGGCTACACCTTC.

This clonotype was detected only a few times. V usage is TRBV5-5 and J usage is TRBJ2-3; TRBD1 aligns across 10 bases. Unmatched junction bases numbered 4, after V lost 2 bases and J lost 4 bases. Germline CDR1 is SGHKS and CDR2 is YYEKEE (reference sequence). The CDR3 is made up of 15 amino acids. CDR3 coding DNA: TGTGCCAGCAGCTTCCGACAGGGGGCCGCAGATACGCAGTATTTT. Protein product: CASSFRQGAADTQYF.

This clonotype has only a few counts. The rearrangement joins TRBV7-3 to TRBJ2-1; 12 bases fit TRBD2. This CDR3 region has 15 residues. Germline V gives CDR1 SGHTA, CDR2 FQGTGA. Trimming removed 4 bases from V and 9 bases from J; junction bases left unmatched: 7. CDR3 protein: CASSSSSGRAFEQFF. In nucleotides, the CDR3 is TGTGCCAGCAGCTCCTCTAGCGGGAGGGCCTTTGAGCAGTTCTTC.

Comment on this clonotype: Its ends do not fully match the called genes, so a read error is possible. The chain has TRBV18 and TRBJ1-1; D might be TRBD1 (5 bases). The CDR3 has 14 amino acids. Germline-derived CDR1 and CDR2 are KGHSH and LQKENI. The CDR3 region has the DNA TGTGCCAGCTCCCCACAGGAGGGTCTCACTGAAGCTTTCTTT. Translating gives CASSPQEGLTEAFF.

This rearrangement joins TRBV28 to TRBJ2-3, with D uncertain. V lost 2 bases to trimming and J lost 1 base, with 10 bases between them. CDR1 MDHEN and CDR2 SYDVKM come from the germline V gene. The length of the CDR3 is 15 residues. CDR3 sequence reads: CASSLVRRRTDTQYF. The DNA of the CDR3 is TGTGCCAGCAGTTTAGTGAGGCGCCGCACAGATACGCAGTATTTT.

The CDR3 DNA is TGCAGTGCTAGAGTGGCGGCCTACGAGCAGTACTTC. This gives the protein CSARVAAYEQYF. The V gene is TRBV20-1, the J gene TRBJ2-7; no definite D call. Germline V CDR1 and CDR2: DFQATT, SNEGSKA (reference sequence). The CDR3 is 12 residues long. Deletions cut 1 base from V and 2 bases from J, with 6 bases between.

DNA for the CDR3: TGCAGTGCCCAGGGCGGGACTAGCGGGAGAAGAGCCTACGAGCAGTACTTC. Translated, it gives CSAQGGTSGRRAYEQYF. The J gene is TRBJ2-7, the V gene TRBV20-1, with TRBD2 matching 14 bases. V shed 6 bases and J 2 bases; nucleotides not matched to a gene: 12. Germline assignment: CDR1 DFQATT and CDR2 SNEGSKA (reference sequence). The CDR3 covers 17 residues.

The sample holds many counts of this clonotype. This rearrangement joins TRBV10-3 to TRBJ1-1; perhaps TRBD1 as D (5 bases). Trimming removed 2 bases at V and 6 bases at J, with 16 bases between. Germline-derived CDR1 and CDR2 are ENHRY and SYGVKD. CDR3 length equals 15 residues. The DNA for the CDR3 is TGTGCCATCAGTGAGGGAAGGGGCAAGGGCGCTGAAGCTTTCTTT. Encoded protein: CAISEGRGKGAEAFF.